This T cell receptor (beta chain) was recorded in a study of cytomegalovirus exposure and HLA in healthy donors. This clone was seen a handful of times. Germline V gives CDR1 SGHVS, CDR2 FNYEAQ. V gave up 5 bases and J gave up 2 bases, with 16 bases separating them. CDR3 size: 16 residues. 60 Vbeta and 13 Jbeta primers were used in PCR. Sequencing used immunoSEQ multiplex PCR; TCRdb keeps in-frame clones, though not all of them. In the table there are about 120,000 clones, roughly 70% of which are singletons. This clonotype was obtained from a woman aged 40 to 49 in good health and CMV-seropositive. The sample consisted of PBMCs. The chain has TRBV7-6 and TRBJ2-1; maybe TRBD2 (6 bases). CDR3 in amino acids: CASSPPGESTYNEQFF. In DNA, the CDR3 is TGTGCCAGCAGCCCGCCGGGGGAGTCCACCTACAATGAGCAGTTCTTC. Full variable domain (outside the CDR3, taken from reference TRBV7-6 and TRBJ2-1): GAGVSQSPRYKVTKRGQDVALRCDPISGHVSLYWYRQALGQGPEFLTYFNYEAQQDKSGLPNDRFSAERPEGSISTLTIQRTEQRDSAMYRCASSPPGESTYNEQFFGPGTRLTVL.